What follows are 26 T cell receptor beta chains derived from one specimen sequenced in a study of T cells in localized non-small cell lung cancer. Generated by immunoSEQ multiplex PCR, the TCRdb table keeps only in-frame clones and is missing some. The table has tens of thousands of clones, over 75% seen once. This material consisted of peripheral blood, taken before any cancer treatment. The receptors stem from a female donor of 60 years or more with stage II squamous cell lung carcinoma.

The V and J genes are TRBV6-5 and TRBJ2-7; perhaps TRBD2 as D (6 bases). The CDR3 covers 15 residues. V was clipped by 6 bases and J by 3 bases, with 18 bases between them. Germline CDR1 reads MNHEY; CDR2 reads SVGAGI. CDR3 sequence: CASSPSGRGGYEQYF. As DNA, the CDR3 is TGTGCCAGCAGCCCCTCGGGGCGGGGAGGCTACGAGCAGTACTTC.

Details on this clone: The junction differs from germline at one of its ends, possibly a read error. As DNA, the CDR3 is TGTGCCAGTAGAATAGGGGGCTACACTGAAGCTTTCTTT. This gives the protein CASRIGGYTEAFF. The chain is built from TRBV19 and TRBJ1-1, with TRBD1 matching over 7 bases. The germline V gene has CDR1 LNHDA and CDR2 SQIVND (reference sequence). The CDR3 spans 13 residues.

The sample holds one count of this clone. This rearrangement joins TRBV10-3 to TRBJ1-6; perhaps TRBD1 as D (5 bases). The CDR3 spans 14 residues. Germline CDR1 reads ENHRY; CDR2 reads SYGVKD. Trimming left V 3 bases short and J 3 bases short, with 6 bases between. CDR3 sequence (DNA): TGTGCCATCAGTGATGACAGCTATAATTCACCCCTCCACTTT. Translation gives CAISDDSYNSPLHF.

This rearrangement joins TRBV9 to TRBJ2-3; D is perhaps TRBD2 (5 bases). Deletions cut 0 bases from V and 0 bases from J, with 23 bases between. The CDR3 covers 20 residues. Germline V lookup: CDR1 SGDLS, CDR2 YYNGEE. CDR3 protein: CASSVDPLASGRESTDTQYF. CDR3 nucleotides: TGTGCCAGCAGCGTAGATCCCCTTGCCTCTGGAAGGGAGAGCACAGATACGCAGTATTTT. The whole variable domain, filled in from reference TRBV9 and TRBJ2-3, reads DSGVTQTPKHLITATGQRVTLRCSPRSGDLSVYWYQQSLDQGLQFLIQYYNGEERAKGNILERFSAQQFPDLHSELNLSSLELGDSALYFCASSVDPLASGRESTDTQYFGPGTRLTVL.

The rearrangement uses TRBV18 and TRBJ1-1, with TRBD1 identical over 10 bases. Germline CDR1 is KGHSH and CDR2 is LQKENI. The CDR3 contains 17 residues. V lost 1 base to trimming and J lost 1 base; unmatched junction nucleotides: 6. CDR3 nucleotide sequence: TGTGCCAGCTCACCACTGGGACAGGGGTTGGGGAACACTGAAGCTTTCTTT. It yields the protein CASSPLGQGLGNTEAFF.

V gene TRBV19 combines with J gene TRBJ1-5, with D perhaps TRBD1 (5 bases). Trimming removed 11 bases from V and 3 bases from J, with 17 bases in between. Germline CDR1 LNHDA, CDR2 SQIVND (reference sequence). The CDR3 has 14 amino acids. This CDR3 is CASNKQVSNQPQHF. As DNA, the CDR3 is TGTGCCTCAAACAAACAGGTATCCAATCAGCCCCAGCATTTT.

DNA for the CDR3: TGTGCCAGCAGTTTAGGGGGAGGTAATTCACCCCTCCACTTT. Translation: CASSLGGGNSPLHF. The rearrangement links TRBV27 to TRBJ1-6, with a possible D match to TRBD1 (5 bases). Germline CDR1 MNHEY, CDR2 SMNVEV (reference sequence). The CDR3 loop spans 14 amino acids. Trimming shortened V by 2 bases and J by 6 bases, and 8 bases separated the two germline ends.

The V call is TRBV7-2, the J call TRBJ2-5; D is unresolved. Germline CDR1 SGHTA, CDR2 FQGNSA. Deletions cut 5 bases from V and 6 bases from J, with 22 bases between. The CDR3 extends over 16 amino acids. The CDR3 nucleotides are TGTGCCAGCAGCAGCCGTCCGGCCTTTCGTACGCAGACCCAGTACTTC. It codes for CASSSRPAFRTQTQYF. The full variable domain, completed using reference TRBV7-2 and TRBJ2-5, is GAGVSQSPSNKVTEKGKDVELRCDPISGHTALYWYRQSLGQGLEFLIYFQGNSAPDKSGLPSDRFSAERTGGSVSTLTIQRTQQEDSAVYLCASSSRPAFRTQTQYFGPGTRLLVL.

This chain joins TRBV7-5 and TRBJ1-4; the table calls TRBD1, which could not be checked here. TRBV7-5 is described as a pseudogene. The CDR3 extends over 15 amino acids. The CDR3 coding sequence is TGTGCCAGAAGCTTAGTGAGAGGGGGCGATGAAAAACTGTTTTTT. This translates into CARSLVRGGDEKLFF.

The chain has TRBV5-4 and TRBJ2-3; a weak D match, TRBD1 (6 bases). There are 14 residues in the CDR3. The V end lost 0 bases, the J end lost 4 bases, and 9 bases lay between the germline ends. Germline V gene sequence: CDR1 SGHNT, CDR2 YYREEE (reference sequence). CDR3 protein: CASSLGDRPDTQYF. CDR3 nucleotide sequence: TGTGCCAGCAGCTTGGGAGACAGGCCAGATACGCAGTATTTT.

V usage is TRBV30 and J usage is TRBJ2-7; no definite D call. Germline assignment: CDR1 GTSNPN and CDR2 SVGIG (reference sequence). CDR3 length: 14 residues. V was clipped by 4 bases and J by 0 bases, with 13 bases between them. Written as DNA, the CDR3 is TGTGCCTGGAAAGCGTGGTCCAGCTCCTACGAGCAGTACTTC. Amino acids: CAWKAWSSSYEQYF.

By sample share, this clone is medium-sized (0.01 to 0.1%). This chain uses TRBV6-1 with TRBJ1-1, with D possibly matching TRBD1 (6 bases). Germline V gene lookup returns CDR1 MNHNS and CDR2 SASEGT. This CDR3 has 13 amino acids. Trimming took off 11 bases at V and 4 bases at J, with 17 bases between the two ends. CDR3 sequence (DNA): TGTGCCGGGTCCGGGACACCCGTCACTGAAGCTTTCTTT. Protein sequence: CAGSGTPVTEAFF.

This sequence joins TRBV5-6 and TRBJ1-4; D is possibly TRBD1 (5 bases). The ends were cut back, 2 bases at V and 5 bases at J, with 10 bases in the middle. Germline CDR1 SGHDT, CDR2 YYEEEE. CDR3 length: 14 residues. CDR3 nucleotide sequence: TGTGCCAGCAGCTTATACGGGGGGAATGAAAAACTGTTTTTT. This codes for CASSLYGGNEKLFF.

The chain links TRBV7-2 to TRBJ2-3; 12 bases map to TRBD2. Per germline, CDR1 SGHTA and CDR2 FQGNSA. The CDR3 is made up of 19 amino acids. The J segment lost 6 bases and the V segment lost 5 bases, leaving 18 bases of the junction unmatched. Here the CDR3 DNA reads TGTGCCAGCAGCGGCGTCGCCCCTAGCGGGGGGGCGAGTTCGGATACGCAGTATTTT. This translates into CASSGVAPSGGASSDTQYF.

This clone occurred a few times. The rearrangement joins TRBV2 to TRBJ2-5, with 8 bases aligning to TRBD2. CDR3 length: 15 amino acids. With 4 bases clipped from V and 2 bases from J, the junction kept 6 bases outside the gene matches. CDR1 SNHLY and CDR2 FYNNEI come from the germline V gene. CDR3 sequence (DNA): TGTGCCAGCAGTGTTCGGGGGGGAGGGCAAGAGACCCAGTACTTC. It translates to CASSVRGGGQETQYF.

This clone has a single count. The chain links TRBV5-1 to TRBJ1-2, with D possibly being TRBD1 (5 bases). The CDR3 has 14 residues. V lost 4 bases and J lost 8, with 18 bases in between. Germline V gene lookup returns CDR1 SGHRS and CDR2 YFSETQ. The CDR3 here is CASSPGLGPTGYTF. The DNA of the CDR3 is TGCGCCAGCAGCCCTGGTTTGGGGCCGACCGGCTACACCTTC.

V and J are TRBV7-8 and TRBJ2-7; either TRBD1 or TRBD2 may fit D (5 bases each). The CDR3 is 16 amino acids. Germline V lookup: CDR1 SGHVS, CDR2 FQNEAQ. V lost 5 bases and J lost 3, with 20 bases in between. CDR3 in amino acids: CASSPLQGPRNYEQYF. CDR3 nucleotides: TGTGCCAGCAGCCCACTGCAGGGACCTAGGAACTACGAGCAGTACTTC.

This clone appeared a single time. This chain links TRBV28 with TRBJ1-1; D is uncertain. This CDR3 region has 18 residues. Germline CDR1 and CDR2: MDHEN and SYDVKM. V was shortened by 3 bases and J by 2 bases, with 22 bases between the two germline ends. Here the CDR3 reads CASSFPPTFDGFNTEAFF. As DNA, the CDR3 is TGTGCCAGCAGTTTCCCTCCCACTTTTGACGGCTTCAACACTGAAGCTTTCTTT.

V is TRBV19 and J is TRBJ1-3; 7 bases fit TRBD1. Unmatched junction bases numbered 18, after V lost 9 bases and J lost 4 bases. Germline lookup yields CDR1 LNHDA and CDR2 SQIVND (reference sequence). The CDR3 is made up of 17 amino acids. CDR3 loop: CASTPRGRQGSGNTIYF. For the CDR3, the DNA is TGTGCCAGCACCCCGAGAGGAAGACAGGGATCAGGAAACACCATATATTTT.

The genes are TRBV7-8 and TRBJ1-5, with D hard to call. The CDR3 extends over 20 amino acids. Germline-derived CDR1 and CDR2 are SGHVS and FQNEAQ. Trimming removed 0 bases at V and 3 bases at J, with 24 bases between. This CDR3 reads CASSLAQLPTRLQVNQPQHF. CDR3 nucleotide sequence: TGTGCCAGCAGCTTAGCTCAATTACCAACGAGACTTCAGGTCAATCAGCCCCAGCATTTT. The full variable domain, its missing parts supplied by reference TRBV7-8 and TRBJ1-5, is GAGVSQSPRYKVAKRGQDVALRCDPISGHVSLFWYQQALGQGPEFLTYFQNEAQLDKSGLPSDRFFAERPEGSVSTLKIQRTQQEDSAVYLCASSLAQLPTRLQVNQPQHFGDGTRLSIL.

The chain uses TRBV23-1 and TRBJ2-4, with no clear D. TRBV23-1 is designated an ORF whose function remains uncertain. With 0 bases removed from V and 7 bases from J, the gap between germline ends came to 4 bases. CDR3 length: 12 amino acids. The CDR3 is CASSQSLNIQYF. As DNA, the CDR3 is TGCGCCAGCAGTCAATCGTTGAACATTCAGTACTTC.

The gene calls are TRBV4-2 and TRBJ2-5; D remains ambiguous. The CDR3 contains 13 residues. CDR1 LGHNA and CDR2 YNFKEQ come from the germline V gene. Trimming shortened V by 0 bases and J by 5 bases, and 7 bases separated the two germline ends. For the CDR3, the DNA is TGTGCCAGCAGCCAAGATTGGCGGGAGACCCAGTACTTC. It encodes CASSQDWRETQYF.

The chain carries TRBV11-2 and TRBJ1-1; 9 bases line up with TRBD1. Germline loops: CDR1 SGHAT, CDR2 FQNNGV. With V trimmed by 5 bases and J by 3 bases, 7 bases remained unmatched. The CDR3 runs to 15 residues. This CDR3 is CASSPRGTGYTEAFF. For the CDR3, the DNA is TGTGCCAGCAGCCCTAGGGGGACAGGGTACACTGAAGCTTTCTTT.

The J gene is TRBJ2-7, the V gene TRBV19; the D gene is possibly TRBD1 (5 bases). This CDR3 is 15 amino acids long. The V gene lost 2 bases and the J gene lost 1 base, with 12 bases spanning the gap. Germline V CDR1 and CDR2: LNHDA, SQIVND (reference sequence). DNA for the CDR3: TGTGCCAGTAGTATAAGGGGCAGGGAATCCTACGAGCAGTACTTC. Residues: CASSIRGRESYEQYF.

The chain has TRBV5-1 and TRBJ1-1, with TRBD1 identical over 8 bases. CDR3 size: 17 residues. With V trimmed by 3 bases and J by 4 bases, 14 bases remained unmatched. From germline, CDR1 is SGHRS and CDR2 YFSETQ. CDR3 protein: CASSSGHLQGESTEAFF. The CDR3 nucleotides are TGCGCCAGCAGCTCTGGACATCTACAGGGGGAGAGCACTGAAGCTTTCTTT.

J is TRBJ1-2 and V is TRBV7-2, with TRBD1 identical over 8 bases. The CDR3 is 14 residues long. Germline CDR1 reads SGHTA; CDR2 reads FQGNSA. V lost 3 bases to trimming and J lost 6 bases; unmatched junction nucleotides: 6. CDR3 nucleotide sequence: TGTGCCAGCAGCTTGGCCAGACAGGGGCATGGCTACACCTTC. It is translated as CASSLARQGHGYTF.